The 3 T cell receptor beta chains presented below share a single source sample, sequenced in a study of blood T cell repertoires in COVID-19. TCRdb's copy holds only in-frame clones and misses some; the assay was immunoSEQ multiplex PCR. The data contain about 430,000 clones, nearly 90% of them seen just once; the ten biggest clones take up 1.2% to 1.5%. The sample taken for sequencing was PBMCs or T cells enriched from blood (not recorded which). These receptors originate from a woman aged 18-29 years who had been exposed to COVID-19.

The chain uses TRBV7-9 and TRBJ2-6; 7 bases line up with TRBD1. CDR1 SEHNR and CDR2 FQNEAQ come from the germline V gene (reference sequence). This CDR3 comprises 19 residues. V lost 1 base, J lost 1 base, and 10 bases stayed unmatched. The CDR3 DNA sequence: TGTGCCAGCAGCTTAGGGGTCCCCGGCAGGGGGTCTGGGGCCAACGTCCTGACTTTC. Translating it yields CASSLGVPGRGSGANVLTF.

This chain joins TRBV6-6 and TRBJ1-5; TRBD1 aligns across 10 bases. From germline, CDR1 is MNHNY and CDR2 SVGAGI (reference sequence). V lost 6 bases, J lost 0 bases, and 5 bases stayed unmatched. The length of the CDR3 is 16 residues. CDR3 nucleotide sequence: TGTGCCAGCAGGGGACAGGGGAACCATAGCAATCAGCCCCAGCATTTT. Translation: CASRGQGNHSNQPQHF.

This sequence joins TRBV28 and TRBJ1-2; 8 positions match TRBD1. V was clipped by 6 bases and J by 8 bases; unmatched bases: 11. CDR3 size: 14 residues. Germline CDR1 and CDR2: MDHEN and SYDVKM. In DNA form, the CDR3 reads TGTGCCAGCAGGATAGCAGGGGGCGTTAAGGGCTACACCTTC. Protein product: CASRIAGGVKGYTF.